These 13 T cell receptor beta chains share one sample of origin, sequenced in a study of cytomegalovirus exposure and HLA in healthy donors (dated by TCRdb to about 2017). Library method: the immunoSEQ multiplex PCR assay. The multiplex PCR relied on a mix of 60 forward primers for TCR Vbeta segments and 13 reverse primers for TCR Jbeta segments. TCRdb obtained this table from immuneACCESS and retained in-frame rearrangements with V and J assigned. These tables miss some clones; where compared with another copy, unresolved V genes account for less than half of the shortfall, and the remainder is unexplained. The sample contains 140,000 or so clones, approximately 78% of them found a single time. Of the sample, approximately 4% falls within the top ten clones. Sequencing was performed on PBMCs. Receptors were obtained from a woman in her thirties or forties in good health and CMV-seropositive.

This chain uses TRBV19 with TRBJ2-1, with TRBD1 matching over 8 bases. This CDR3 is built from 14 residues. V shed 3 bases and J 5 bases; nucleotides not matched to a gene: 3. Per germline, CDR1 LNHDA and CDR2 SQIVND (reference sequence). The CDR3 nucleotides read TGTGCCAGTAGTATTTTGGGACAGGACAATGAGCAGTTCTTC. This codes for CASSILGQDNEQFF. The full variable domain, with the rest looked up from reference TRBV19 and TRBJ2-1, is DGGITQSPKYLFRKEGQNVTLSCEQNLNHDAMYWYRQDPGQGLRLIYYSQIVNDFQKGDIAEGYSVSREKKESFPLTVTSAQKNPTAFYLCASSILGQDNEQFFGPGTRLTVL.

The chain is built from TRBV4-3 and TRBJ2-2; D perhaps matches TRBD1 (5 bases). Per germline, CDR1 LGHNA and CDR2 YSLEER. This CDR3 region has 18 residues. With 1 base removed from V and 2 bases from J, the gap between germline ends came to 17 bases. CDR3 sequence reads: CASSQVVGPLSNTGELFF. CDR3 sequence (DNA): TGCGCCAGCAGCCAAGTTGTGGGGCCCTTGTCCAACACCGGGGAGCTGTTTTTT.

The J gene is TRBJ2-3, the V gene TRBV28; 9 bases line up with TRBD2. Germline CDR1 is MDHEN and CDR2 is SYDVKM. This CDR3 contains 17 residues. J was trimmed by 2 bases and V by 10 bases; bases with no gene match: 16. This chain's CDR3 is CATSSQASGDITDTQYF. CDR3 bases: TGTGCCACCTCATCCCAGGCTAGCGGGGATATCACAGATACGCAGTATTTT.

The chain couples TRBV13 to TRBJ2-7; 9 positions match TRBD2. This CDR3 region has 14 residues. Germline CDR1 is PRHDT and CDR2 is FYEKMQ (reference sequence). Unmatched junction bases numbered 8, after V lost 8 bases and J lost 3 bases. The CDR3: CASGREGSYYEQYF. The CDR3 bases are TGTGCCAGCGGGCGGGAGGGATCCTACTACGAGCAGTACTTC.

The rearrangement links TRBV7-8 to TRBJ1-3; 7 bases line up with TRBD1. Germline CDR1 is SGHVS and CDR2 is FQNEAQ. This CDR3 is 17 amino acids long. V trimming: 4 bases; J trimming: 0 bases; junction bases outside the gene matches: 9. CDR3: CASSSGGTATSGNTIYF. DNA for the CDR3: TGTGCCAGCAGCTCAGGTGGGACAGCGACCTCTGGAAACACCATATATTTT.

A note on this clone: The sample carries other DNA sequences with the same CDR3. The chain combines TRBV27 with TRBJ2-7, with 9 positions matching TRBD1. CDR1 is MNHEY, CDR2 SMNVEV, per germline (reference sequence). There are 18 residues in the CDR3. V lost 5 bases to trimming and J lost 4 bases; unmatched junction nucleotides: 18. CDR3 sequence (DNA): TGTGCCAGCAGTACGGCGGGACTCCCGGGACAGGGTATATACGAGCAGTACTTC. This encodes CASSTAGLPGQGIYEQYF.

The chain couples TRBV5-6 to TRBJ2-3; tentatively, D is TRBD2 (6 bases). The CDR3 loop spans 16 amino acids. Germline loops: CDR1 SGHDT, CDR2 YYEEEE. V gave up 0 bases and J gave up 2 bases, with 13 bases separating them. CDR3 in amino acids: CASSLAFGGFTDTQYF. As DNA, the CDR3 is TGTGCCAGCAGCTTGGCCTTCGGAGGGTTCACAGATACGCAGTATTTT.

The CDR3 sequence: CASSVQGQNSPLHF. The CDR3 region has the DNA TGCGCCAGCAGTGTTCAGGGGCAGAATTCACCCCTCCACTTT. The chain employs TRBV10-2 and TRBJ1-6; D is possibly TRBD1 (6 bases). The CDR3 spans 14 residues. V lost 4 bases and J 7 bases, leaving 11 bases between the germline ends. In germline, CDR1 is WSHSY, CDR2 SAAADI.

Concerning this clone itself: Germline is not matched at one junction end, which may reflect a read error. The same CDR3 can be traced to other DNA sequences in this sample. The chain links TRBV13 to TRBJ1-1; no clear D. The V gene's germline CDR1 is PRHDT and CDR2 FYEKMQ (reference sequence). The CDR3 is 16 amino acids. The CDR3 reads CASSLQGQTMNTEAFF. The CDR3, as DNA: TGTGCCAGCAGCTTACAAGGTCAAACTATGAACACTGAAGCCTTCTTT.

This clone is a singleton in its sample. J is TRBJ2-4 and V is TRBV5-1; 7 nucleotides agree with TRBD1. V dropped 4 bases and J dropped 7; count of bases not matched to a gene: 11. This CDR3 is 15 amino acids long. CDR1 is SGHRS, CDR2 YFSETQ, per germline. CDR3 DNA sequence: TGCGCCAGCAGCCGAGGACAGGAGGCAAGGAACATTCAGTACTTC. Its protein is CASSRGQEARNIQYF.

The chain has TRBV27 and TRBJ2-7; 7 bases are a match to TRBD1. Germline CDR1 MNHEY, CDR2 SMNVEV (reference sequence). The CDR3 spans 16 residues. Trimming at V came to 3 bases and at J to 3 bases, leaving 11 bases not matched to a gene. The CDR3 DNA is TGTGCCAGCAGTTTGCTCACAGGGGTGGGGGACTACGAGCAGTACTTC. Protein: CASSLLTGVGDYEQYF.

The chain joins TRBV7-2 to TRBJ1-3, with D tentatively TRBD1 (6 bases). The CDR3 runs 12 residues. The V and J ends lost 5 bases and 8 bases respectively, with 10 bases between them. Germline V CDR1 and CDR2: SGHTA, FQGNSA. CDR3 coding DNA: TGTGCCAGCAGCGAACAGGGTTACACCATATATTTT. Translated: CASSEQGYTIYF.

The V and J genes are TRBV5-1 and TRBJ2-3; 7 bases are shared with TRBD2. CDR3 length: 16 amino acids. Germline CDR1 reads SGHRS; CDR2 reads YFSETQ. The V gene end was trimmed by 2 bases and the J gene end by 4 bases; junction bases not matched to a gene: 10. CDR3 sequence: CASSFLRLADADTQYF. The CDR3 DNA is TGCGCCAGCAGCTTCCTCAGGCTAGCGGACGCAGATACGCAGTATTTT.